This T cell receptor beta chain was observed in a study of T cell clonotyping in hematopoietic cell transplantation (dated by TCRdb to about 2021). Notes on the research overall: A total of about 140 blood samples were gathered in the study from roughly 37 consecutive transplant recipients along with their related donors. Recruitment of patients was conducted between 2015 and January 2017, and follow-up was continued until late 2020 or death. Overall results and qualifications from the work: Sample size was limited, and cells were not sorted, so CD4 and CD8 repertoire contributions could not be separated. Overlap with donor repertoires was found for only a small fraction of recipient repertoires, with over 95% found to appear de novo at the given depth. Broader posttransplant TCR repertoire diversity was predicted by donor and pretransplant recipient Inverse Simpson Index values. After transplant, TCR diversity in recipients dropped, and pathologically expanded clonotypes increased progressively from day 30 to day 180.

As for this clone: No cognate antigen has been identified for it. No much larger clonotype is one base removed from it; base qualities were not supplied.

The immunoSEQ assay, a bias-controlled multiplex PCR using V- and J-specific primers, was used to amplify TCR beta CDR3 regions from genomic DNA. In a second PCR step, a proprietary barcode and Illumina adapter sequences were attached to the CDR3 amplicons. An Illumina MiSeq instrument was used for sequencing of the CDR3 libraries. In the source study's methods: Export and quality control were performed with immunoSEQ Analyzer 3.0, and downstream analyses were performed with R Bioconductor and Immunarch. Only productive rearrangements within the normalized downsampled data set were used in the calculation of repertoire metrics. Clonotypes larger than 5 templates in the normalized cohort were defined as pathologically expanded. The Inverse Simpson Index was used to measure repertoire diversity. To capture all clonotypes, CMV-specificity analyses were performed on the non-normalized data set. This immuneACCESS table, as held by TCRdb, lists in-frame sequences with V and J called but not all clones. Of the missing ones, under half trace to an unresolved V gene in checked studies; the others have no known cause. The V and J calls and the clone size are those of that table, but D and trimming were determined from the DNA. For this sample there are more than 65,000 clones; roughly 94% appear just once. Roughly 1.5% of the sample comes from the top ten.

Related transplant donors provided blood samples for TCR beta sequencing. Nuclei Lysis Solution was used to extract genomic DNA from fresh or cryopreserved unfractionated peripheral blood mononuclear cells. V gives up 2 bases and J gives up 1 base, and the segment between their germline ends measures 11 bases. Based on the germline V gene (reference sequence), the CDR1 and CDR2 sequences are GTSNPN and SVGIG. From the cysteine up to the phenylalanine, the CDR3 has a length of 14 residues. The sequence is cut down to CDR3 DNA, 42 bases in frame from base 1. This TCR came from a man between 50 and 59 years old in good health. Some clones in this sample may be carry-over from other donors' samples. The V and J genes are TRBV30 and TRBJ1-1, with an unclear D gene assignment. The sequencing sample was made of peripheral blood mononuclear cells. The DNA sequence is TGTGCCTGGAGTTATGGCACCACGAACACTGAAGCTTTCTTT. It is translated as CAWSYGTTNTEAFF.